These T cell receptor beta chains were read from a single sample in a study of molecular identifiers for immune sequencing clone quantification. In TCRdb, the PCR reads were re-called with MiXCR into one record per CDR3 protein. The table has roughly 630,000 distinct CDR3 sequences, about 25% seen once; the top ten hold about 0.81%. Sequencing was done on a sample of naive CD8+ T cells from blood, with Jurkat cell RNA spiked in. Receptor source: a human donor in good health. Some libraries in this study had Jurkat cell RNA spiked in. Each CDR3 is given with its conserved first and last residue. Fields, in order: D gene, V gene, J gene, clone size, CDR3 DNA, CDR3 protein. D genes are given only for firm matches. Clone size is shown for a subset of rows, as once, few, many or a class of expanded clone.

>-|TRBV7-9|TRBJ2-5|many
TGTGCCAGCAGCCCGGACCGGCAAGAGACCCAGTACTTC
CASSPDRQETQYF
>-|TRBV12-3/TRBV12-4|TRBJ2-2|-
TGTGCCAGCAGTTTAACCACCCAAAGTGTCATCCGTTACACCGGGGAGCTGTTTTTT
CASSLTTQSVIRYTGELFF
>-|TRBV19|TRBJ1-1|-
TGTGCCAGTAGTATAGGCGGGGGCCTATTTGAAGCTTTCTTT
CASSIGGGLFEAFF
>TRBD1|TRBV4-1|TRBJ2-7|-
TGCGCCAGCAGCCTAAACTTACAGGGGGGAGTGAACGAGCAGTACTTC
CASSLNLQGGVNEQYF
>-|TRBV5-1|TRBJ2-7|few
TGTGCCAGCAGCATAGGGACGGGGTCGAACTTC
CASSIGTGSNF
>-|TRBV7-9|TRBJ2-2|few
TGTGCCAGCAGCACGAATGTGGCACCAAGCACCGGGGAGCTGTTTTTT
CASSTNVAPSTGELFF
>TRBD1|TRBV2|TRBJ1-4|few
TGTGCCAGCAGAACGGGACAGGGGGCCCTAGTTGATGAAAAACTGTTTTTT
CASRTGQGALVDEKLFF
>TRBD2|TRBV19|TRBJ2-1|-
TGTGCCAGTTCAATAGCGGGGAACACCTACAATGAGCAGTTCTTC
CASSIAGNTYNEQFF
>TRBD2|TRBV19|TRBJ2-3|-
TGTGCCAGTAGTATATCTAGCGGCCCAGATACGCAGTATTTT
CASSISSGPDTQYF
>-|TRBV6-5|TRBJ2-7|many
TGTGCCAGCAGTTACCAGGGTTTGGAGCAGTACTTC
CASSYQGLEQYF